Sequencing of this T cell receptor (beta chain) was carried out in a study of human CD8 memory T cell subsets. Generation of TCR beta libraries used UMI-labeled 5' RACE. After re-calling the 5' RACE reads, TCRdb lists one entry per CDR3 protein, DNA absent. The table for this sample gives 6,000 to 9,500 distinct CDR3 sequences. The term TPEX covered CCR7+ PD-1+ TIGIT+ early memory CD8+ T cells that had exhausted-like traits. Judged by frequency, this clonotype is medium-sized. This sequence was found in a human donor in good health. The sample consisted of CD8+ T cells from PBMCs.

This chain's CDR3 is CASSRNRGNEQYF. The V gene is TRBV11-2, the J gene TRBJ2-7; no DNA is available, so the TRBD1 call from TCRdb remains unchecked. Looked up from germline, CDR1 is SGHAT and CDR2 is FQNNGV. The CDR3 covers 13 residues. The variable domain in full, completed from reference TRBV11-2 and TRBJ2-7, reads EAGVAQSPRYKIIEKRQSVAFWCNPISGHATLYWYQQILGQGPKLLIQFQNNGVVDDSQLPKDRFSAERLKGVDSTLKIQPAKLEDSAVYLCASSRNRGNEQYFGPGTRLTVT.